The 15 T cell receptor beta chains in this list originate from one sample, sequenced in a study of T cells in Graves' hyperthyroidism and ophthalmopathy. RNA transcripts served as the template for amplifying TCR beta CDR3 regions. First-round RT-PCR with HTBI primers amplified the TCR CDR3 region. One entry per CDR3 protein, called by TCRdb with MiXCR from the multiplex PCR reads. This table has some 770,000 distinct CDR3 sequences, approximately 16% appearing once. Specimen: blood. The receptor source for this set is a man between 18 and 29 years old with Graves' hyperthyroidism.

The rearrangement joins TRBV20-1 to TRBJ1-1; TRBD1 is a possible D gene (5 bases). V lost 0 bases and J 1 base, leaving 12 bases between the germline ends. Germline CDR1 and CDR2: DFQATT and SNEGSKA (reference sequence). The CDR3 totals 15 residues. The CDR3 loop reads CSARDQWQGNTEAFF. CDR3 sequence (DNA): TGCAGTGCTAGAGATCAGTGGCAGGGGAACACTGAAGCTTTCTTT.

This chain links TRBV19 with TRBJ2-7, with a possible D match to TRBD1 (6 bases). Germline CDR1 LNHDA, CDR2 SQIVND (reference sequence). The CDR3 has 16 amino acids. V was shortened by 2 bases and J by 3 bases, with 17 bases between the two germline ends. Here the CDR3 DNA reads TGTGCCAGTAGTATAAAGGGTCAGGGGAGTTACTACGAGCAGTACTTC. It specifies CASSIKGQGSYYEQYF.

The V call is TRBV2, the J call TRBJ2-3; 7 nucleotides line up with TRBD2. The CDR3 consists of 16 residues. Germline CDR1 and CDR2: SNHLY and FYNNEI. V lost 4 bases and J lost 1; bases outside the gene matches: 8. The CDR3 region is CASSGGGLRGTDTQYF. The CDR3 DNA follows: TGTGCCAGCAGTGGTGGGGGACTACGGGGCACAGATACGCAGTATTTT.

This clonotype appeared a few times. J is TRBJ2-1 and V is TRBV19, with 7 bases identical to TRBD2. This CDR3 region has 17 residues. Germline V lookup: CDR1 LNHDA, CDR2 SQIVND (reference sequence). V lost 7 bases, J lost 2 bases, and 14 bases stayed unmatched. As DNA, the CDR3 is TGTGCCAGTAACCTCAAAGTAGGCGGGAGACCCTACAATGAGCAGTTCTTC. Translated: CASNLKVGGRPYNEQFF.

In DNA, the CDR3 is TGTGCCAGCAGCCATGCGGGAGACCCATCCTACGAGCAGTACTTC. This gives the protein CASSHAGDPSYEQYF. This chain uses TRBV7-9 with TRBJ2-7, with 7 positions matching TRBD2. CDR1 and CDR2 (germline): SEHNR, FQNEAQ (reference sequence). V lost 5 bases and J lost 1; bases outside the gene matches: 8. The CDR3 is 15 residues long.

This clonotype was found a few times. The chain links TRBV6-1 to TRBJ2-5; tentative D call: TRBD2 (6 bases). This CDR3 has 13 amino acids. Germline values: CDR1 MNHNS, CDR2 SASEGT. With 6 bases removed from V and 1 base from J, the gap between germline ends came to 9 bases. CDR3 DNA sequence: TGTGCCAGCAGGGGGACTTTCCAAGAGACCCAGTACTTC. Its translation is CASRGTFQETQYF.

This clonotype showed up just a few times. The V gene is TRBV27, the J gene TRBJ2-1; D tentatively reads TRBD1 or TRBD2 (5 bases each). V lost 6 bases, J lost 4 bases, and 16 bases lay in between. Germline V gene sequence: CDR1 MNHEY, CDR2 SMNVEV (reference sequence). The CDR3 covers 15 residues. This CDR3 is CASSLVGDGYNEQFF. The DNA for the CDR3 is TGTGCCAGCAGCCTCGTCGGGGACGGATACAATGAGCAGTTCTTC.

This chain uses TRBV19 with TRBJ1-4; D may be TRBD1 (6 bases). The CDR3 contains 16 residues. Trimming cost V 3 bases and J 0 bases, with 11 bases left between them. From germline, CDR1 is LNHDA and CDR2 SQIVND (reference sequence). This CDR3 reads CASSIRGQATNEKLFF. For the CDR3, the DNA is TGTGCCAGTAGTATCAGGGGTCAGGCAACTAATGAAAAACTGTTTTTT. The whole variable domain, remainder taken from reference TRBV19 and TRBJ1-4, is DGGITQSPKYLFRKEGQNVTLSCEQNLNHDAMYWYRQDPGQGLRLIYYSQIVNDFQKGDIAEGYSVSREKKESFPLTVTSAQKNPTAFYLCASSIRGQATNEKLFFGSGTQLSVL.

The table lists this clonotype with many counts. The gene calls are TRBV29-1 and TRBJ2-7; D assignment may be TRBD1 or TRBD2 (6 bases each). The CDR3 loop spans 13 amino acids. Germline values: CDR1 SQVTM, CDR2 ANQGSEA. V shed 1 base and J shed 4 bases, with 11 bases lying between them. CDR3 amino acids: CSVEGRGRYEQYF. In DNA, the CDR3 is TGCAGCGTTGAAGGGAGGGGGAGATACGAGCAGTACTTC.

This clonotype has a handful of counts. The V gene is TRBV20-1, the J gene TRBJ1-5; 7 bases match TRBD1. V lost 5 bases to trimming and J lost 0 bases; unmatched junction nucleotides: 13. From germline, CDR1 is DFQATT and CDR2 SNEGSKA (reference sequence). This CDR3 has 17 residues. The CDR3 sequence: CSAVTGTVTYSNQPQHF. The CDR3 DNA reads TGCAGTGCTGTAACCGGGACAGTGACCTATAGCAATCAGCCCCAGCATTTT.

This chain links TRBV28 with TRBJ1-5; maybe TRBD1 (6 bases). Trimming left V 8 bases short and J 4 bases short, with 12 bases between. The CDR3 has 13 amino acids. Germline V CDR1 and CDR2: MDHEN, SYDVKM. In DNA form, the CDR3 reads TGTGCCAGCCATCGCGACAGGAATCAGCCCCAGCATTTT. Protein: CASHRDRNQPQHF.

This clonotype was picked up a small number of times. V usage is TRBV20-1 and J usage is TRBJ2-7; 8 bases are shared with TRBD1. In germline, CDR1 is DFQATT, CDR2 SNEGSKA (reference sequence). Trimming at V came to 0 bases and at J to 10 bases, leaving 11 bases not matched to a gene. The CDR3 covers 14 residues. CDR3 nucleotide sequence: TGCAGTGCTAGAGATCCAGGGGGCCCGGGGGAACAGTACTTC. This translates into CSARDPGGPGEQYF.

This rearrangement joins TRBV5-6 to TRBJ2-5; D is uncertain. Germline CDR1 reads SGHDT; CDR2 reads YYEEEE. V lost 0 bases, J lost 5 bases, and 11 bases lay in between. The CDR3 sequence is 14 residues long. For the CDR3, the DNA is TGTGCCAGCAGCTTGGGTGTTAGCAGGGAGACCCAGTACTTC. Residues: CASSLGVSRETQYF.

CDR3 loop: CSAPTSGLVEEQFF. CDR3 in DNA: TGCAGTGCCCCGACTAGCGGCTTAGTAGAGGAGCAGTTCTTC. The V and J genes are TRBV20-1 and TRBJ2-1, with TRBD2 identical over 9 bases. CDR3 length: 14 residues. CDR1 and CDR2 from the germline V gene are DFQATT and SNEGSKA (reference sequence). V was pared by 6 bases and J by 10 bases, with 13 bases of the junction left unmatched.

This clonotype has ten or more counts. The CDR3 DNA follows: TGTGCCAGCAGCGCCCGGGACACCATGAACACTGAAGCTTTCTTT. It translates to CASSARDTMNTEAFF. The rearrangement joins TRBV7-9 to TRBJ1-1; possible D gene TRBD1, 6 bases. The CDR3 runs to 15 residues. The germline V gene encodes CDR1 SEHNR and CDR2 FQNEAQ (reference sequence). V was trimmed by 5 bases and J by 0 bases, leaving 13 bases between them. Based on the CDR3 plus reference TRBV7-9 and TRBJ1-1, the full variable domain is DTGVSQNPRHKITKRGQNVTFRCDPISEHNRLYWYRQTLGQGPEFLTYFQNEAQLEKSRLLSDRFSAERPKGSFSTLEIQRTEQGDSAMYLCASSARDTMNTEAFFGQGTRLTVV.